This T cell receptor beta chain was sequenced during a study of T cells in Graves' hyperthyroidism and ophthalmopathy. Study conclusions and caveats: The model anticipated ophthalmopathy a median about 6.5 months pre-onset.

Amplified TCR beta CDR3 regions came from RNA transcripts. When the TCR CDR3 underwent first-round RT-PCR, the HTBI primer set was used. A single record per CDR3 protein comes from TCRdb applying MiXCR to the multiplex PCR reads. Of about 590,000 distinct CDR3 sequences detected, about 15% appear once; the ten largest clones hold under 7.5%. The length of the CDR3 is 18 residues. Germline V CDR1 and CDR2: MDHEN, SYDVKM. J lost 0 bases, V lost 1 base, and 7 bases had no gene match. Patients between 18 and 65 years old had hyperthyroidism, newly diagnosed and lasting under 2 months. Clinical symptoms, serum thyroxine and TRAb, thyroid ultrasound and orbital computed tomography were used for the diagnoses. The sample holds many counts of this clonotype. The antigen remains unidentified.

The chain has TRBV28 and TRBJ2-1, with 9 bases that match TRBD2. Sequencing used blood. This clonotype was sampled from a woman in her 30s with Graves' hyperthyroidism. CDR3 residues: CASSLYRLAERSYNEQFF. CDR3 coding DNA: TGTGCCAGCAGTTTATATCGACTAGCGGAACGCTCCTACAATGAGCAGTTCTTC.